Following are 26 T cell receptor beta chains from one sample sequenced in a study of T-cell reconstitution after alpha-beta-depleted transplantation in children. Using unique molecular identifiers, the investigators prepared the TCRbeta library. TCRdb used MiXCR to reprocess the PCR reads, holding one entry per CDR3 protein. The sample lists about 360,000 distinct CDR3 sequences; more than 10% were seen once. The input for sequencing was PBMCs, taken from the stem cell graft. The receptor source for this set is a human donor who donated a stem cell graft to a child with Fanconi anemia.

This clonotype was recorded a few times. The chain couples TRBV10-2 to TRBJ2-7, with D maybe TRBD2 (5 bases). Trimming took 10 bases from V and 7 from J, leaving 11 bases between them. Germline V CDR1 and CDR2: WSHSY, SAAADI. The CDR3 totals 10 residues. CDR3 loop: CATQAVEQYF. The CDR3 DNA is TGCGCCACCCAAGCGGTGGAGCAGTACTTC.

V and J are TRBV10-3 and TRBJ1-5; D remains unclear. In germline, CDR1 is ENHRY, CDR2 SYGVKD. The V gene lost 10 bases and the J gene lost 0 bases, with 13 bases spanning the gap. CDR3 length equals 14 residues. CDR3 nucleotides: TGTGCCACCGACTGGTCGAATAGCAATCAGCCCCAGCATTTT. This sequence encodes CATDWSNSNQPQHF.

The table lists this clonotype with many counts. CDR3 bases: TGTGCCAGCAGCTTAACCCAGGACAGTCTGGATTATGGCTACACCTTC. Its protein is CASSLTQDSLDYGYTF. The chain combines TRBV7-9 with TRBJ1-2, with D maybe TRBD1 (6 bases). CDR1 and CDR2 (germline): SEHNR, FQNEAQ (reference sequence). Between the trimmed V and J ends, which lost 2 bases and 5 bases, there was a span of 18 bases. This CDR3 is built from 16 residues.

In its sample, this clonotype was seen many times. The chain links TRBV19 to TRBJ2-6, with 8 bases that match TRBD1. This CDR3 comprises 17 residues. Germline V gene lookup returns CDR1 LNHDA and CDR2 SQIVND (reference sequence). V shed 8 bases and J 0 bases; nucleotides not matched to a gene: 9. CDR3 sequence reads: CASGKTGVPSGANVLTF. CDR3 bases: TGTGCCAGTGGTAAGACAGGGGTGCCCTCTGGGGCCAACGTCCTGACTTTC.

At least ten counts were recorded for this clonotype. The J gene is TRBJ1-2, the V gene TRBV29-1; D not resolved. The CDR3 totals 13 residues. V lost 2 bases and J lost 5, with 12 bases in between. Germline CDR1 and CDR2: SQVTM and ANQGSEA. In DNA, the CDR3 is TGCAGCGTTGAAACGGCAGCAGGATATGGCTACACCTTC. Its translation is CSVETAAGYGYTF.

The chain employs TRBV9 and TRBJ2-6; no definite D call. The germline V and J ends were trimmed by 4 bases and 2 bases, with 19 bases remaining between them. Per the germline V gene, CDR1 is SGDLS and CDR2 is YYNGEE. This CDR3 has 18 residues. CDR3 region: CASSSHPLTTAGANVLTF. CDR3 nucleotides: TGTGCCAGCAGCTCCCACCCTCTAACTACCGCTGGGGCCAACGTCCTGACTTTC.

The chain is built from TRBV5-1 and TRBJ1-1; 8 bases map to TRBD1. J was trimmed by 1 base and V by 1 base; bases with no gene match: 3. CDR3 length: 15 residues. Germline V gene sequence: CDR1 SGHRS, CDR2 YFSETQ. The CDR3 coding sequence is TGCGCCAGCAGCTTGCGCGGACAGGGGAACACTGAAGCTTTCTTT. Translating it yields CASSLRGQGNTEAFF.

The chain recombines TRBV28 with TRBJ1-2; D is unclear. Trimming cost V 6 bases and J 2 bases, with 16 bases left between them. The CDR3 loop spans 15 amino acids. Germline assignment: CDR1 MDHEN and CDR2 SYDVKM. The chain's CDR3 is CASSPQRAGNYGYTF. The CDR3 region has the DNA TGTGCCAGCAGCCCTCAGCGGGCGGGGAACTATGGCTACACCTTC.

This clonotype has just a few counts. The chain carries TRBV15 and TRBJ2-3, with D tentatively TRBD1 or TRBD2 (6 bases each). Per the germline V gene, CDR1 is LNHNV and CDR2 is YYDKDF (reference sequence). The CDR3 has 17 residues. Trimming took 1 base from V and 1 from J, leaving 15 bases between them. CDR3 nucleotide sequence: TGTGCCACCAGCAGAGGTAACGGGGGCACACGCACAGATACGCAGTATTTT. Translating it yields CATSRGNGGTRTDTQYF.

V and J are TRBV18 and TRBJ1-1, with a weak D call TRBD1 (5 bases). The CDR3 has 14 residues. Between the trimmed V and J ends, which lost 6 bases and 1 base, there was a span of 12 bases. Germline loops: CDR1 KGHSH, CDR2 LQKENI. The CDR3: CASSTRDGNTEAFF. The CDR3 DNA follows: TGTGCCAGCTCGACCCGGGACGGGAACACTGAAGCTTTCTTT.

Many counts were recorded for this clonotype. This chain links TRBV6-5 with TRBJ1-1, with 7 bases identical to TRBD1. Per the germline V gene, CDR1 is MNHEY and CDR2 is SVGAGI. The CDR3 is made up of 13 amino acids. Unmatched junction bases numbered 5, after V lost 5 bases and J lost 5 bases. Here the CDR3 reads CASSISGGTEAFF. DNA of the CDR3: TGTGCCAGCAGTATTTCAGGGGGTACTGAAGCTTTCTTT.

This clonotype turned up a few times. This rearrangement joins TRBV3-1 to TRBJ2-5; no reliable D call. This CDR3 spans 16 amino acids. In germline, CDR1 is LGHDT, CDR2 YNNKEL (reference sequence). Trimming left V 5 bases short and J 0 bases short, with 16 bases between. Here the CDR3 DNA reads TGTGCCAGCAGCGAAACGGGTGGGGAAGACCAAGAGACCCAGTACTTC. Translation: CASSETGGEDQETQYF.

Only a few counts were recorded for this clonotype. V and J are TRBV2 and TRBJ1-2; D gene unclear. The CDR3 has 12 residues. Germline V lookup: CDR1 SNHLY, CDR2 FYNNEI. The V gene lost 5 bases and the J gene lost 6 bases, with 10 bases spanning the gap. CDR3: CASSRGEDGYTF. The CDR3 coding sequence is TGTGCCAGCAGTAGAGGAGAGGATGGCTACACCTTC. Full variable domain (rest looked up from reference TRBV2 and TRBJ1-2): EPEVTQTPSHQVTQMGQEVILRCVPISNHLYFYWYRQILGQKVEFLVSFYNNEISEKSEIFDDQFSVERPDGSNFTLKIRSTKLEDSAMYFCASSRGEDGYTFGSGTRLTVV.

This clonotype has a count of ten or more. The J gene is TRBJ1-2, the V gene TRBV5-1; no clear D. Trimming left V 0 bases short and J 1 base short, with 4 bases between. CDR3 length: 13 residues. Germline lookup yields CDR1 SGHRS and CDR2 YFSETQ. The CDR3 bases are TGCGCCAGCAGCTTGGACAGTAACTATGGCTACACCTTC. The encoded protein is CASSLDSNYGYTF.

J is TRBJ2-7 and V is TRBV4-3; D is uncertain. The CDR3 has 14 residues. Germline-derived CDR1 and CDR2 are LGHNA and YSLEER. V gave up 4 bases and J gave up 6 bases, with 16 bases separating them. CDR3 sequence reads: CASSPGPGPREQYF. DNA for the CDR3: TGCGCCAGCAGCCCCGGGCCAGGCCCCCGCGAGCAGTACTTC.

The CDR3: CASSQGRWGNQPQHF. The CDR3 DNA reads as TGTGCCAGCAGCCAAGGCCGGTGGGGCAATCAGCCCCAGCATTTT. V and J are TRBV3-1 and TRBJ1-5, with D unresolved. Germline lookup yields CDR1 LGHDT and CDR2 YNNKEL (reference sequence). V lost 1 base and J lost 2, with 9 bases in between. There are 15 residues in the CDR3. The full variable domain, with the rest looked up from reference TRBV3-1 and TRBJ1-5, is DTAVSQTPKYLVTQMGNDKSIKCEQNLGHDTMYWYKQDSKKFLKIMFSYNNKELIINETVPNRFSPKSPDKAHLNLHINSLELGDSAVYFCASSQGRWGNQPQHFGDGTRLSIL.

V and J are TRBV20-1 and TRBJ2-2, with 8 bases that match TRBD1. The CDR3 is 16 amino acids. Germline assignment: CDR1 DFQATT and CDR2 SNEGSKA (reference sequence). The V gene end was trimmed by 4 bases and the J gene end by 6 bases; junction bases not matched to a gene: 13. The CDR3 DNA follows: TGCAGTGCTATTGGAGGCGCGAACAGGGGGGCCGGGGAGCTGTTTTTT. Protein product: CSAIGGANRGAGELFF.

This clonotype was found many times. The CDR3, as DNA: TGCGCCAGCACTCGATCCGGGACAGGGGACACTGAAGCTTTCTTT. This sequence encodes CASTRSGTGDTEAFF. This chain uses TRBV5-1 with TRBJ1-1; 10 bases are a match to TRBD1. In germline, CDR1 is SGHRS, CDR2 YFSETQ. After removal of 6 bases from V and 3 bases from J, the junction contained 8 bases not matched to a gene. The CDR3 consists of 15 residues.

About this clonotype: This clone may be a read error of a much larger clone one base away. V is TRBV7-2 and J is TRBJ1-5; a possible D gene is TRBD1 (5 bases). This CDR3 is built from 17 residues. The V end lost 1 base, the J end lost 5 bases, and 18 bases lay between the germline ends. Germline assignment: CDR1 SGHTA and CDR2 FQGNSA. The CDR3 loop reads CASSLVAGTRVHQPQHF. The CDR3 DNA follows: TGTGCCAGCAGCTTAGTAGCCGGGACGCGAGTTCATCAGCCCCAGCATTTT.

This clonotype was recorded at least ten times. This sequence joins TRBV29-1 and TRBJ2-2, with TRBD1 as a possible D gene (6 bases). V lost 7 bases and J 0 bases, leaving 15 bases between the germline ends. The CDR3 spans 15 residues. Germline V lookup: CDR1 SQVTM, CDR2 ANQGSEA. The CDR3 loop is CSAVSGTPNTGELFF. In DNA, the CDR3 is TGCAGCGCAGTTTCCGGGACACCGAACACCGGGGAGCTGTTTTTT.

This sequence joins TRBV6-1 and TRBJ1-2; tentatively, D is TRBD1 (5 bases). The CDR3 is made up of 15 amino acids. The germline V gene encodes CDR1 MNHNS and CDR2 SASEGT. Trimming shortened V by 6 bases and J by 4 bases, and 18 bases separated the two germline ends. The CDR3 here is CASRAGRGFLYGYTF. In DNA, the CDR3 is TGTGCCAGCAGAGCAGGGAGAGGATTTCTCTATGGCTACACCTTC.

The chain combines TRBV5-1 with TRBJ2-7; D may be TRBD1 or TRBD2 (6 bases each). CDR1 is SGHRS and CDR2 is YFSETQ in the germline V gene. With 0 bases removed from V and 6 bases from J, the gap between germline ends came to 16 bases. The CDR3 has 15 amino acids. CDR3 bases: TGCGCCAGCAGCTTGGATGGGGGGCGAGGCGGCGAGCAGTACGTC. Translating gives CASSLDGGRGGEQYV.

Only a few counts were recorded for this clonotype. The CDR3 spells CASLSGGLFVHEQFF. The CDR3 nucleotides read TGTGCCAGCCTAAGCGGGGGGCTATTTGTGCATGAGCAGTTCTTC. V is TRBV28 and J is TRBJ2-1, with 9 bases lining up with TRBD2. The V and J ends lost 8 bases and 8 bases, in that order; junction bases with no gene match: 13. CDR1 and CDR2 (germline): MDHEN, SYDVKM. This CDR3 has 15 residues.

This clonotype was seen more than once but under ten times. The rearrangement joins TRBV7-2 to TRBJ2-7; D remains ambiguous. CDR1 is SGHTA, CDR2 FQGNSA, per germline. V lost 2 bases, J lost 5 bases, and 4 bases lay in between. The CDR3 has 11 residues. The CDR3 here is CASSLLNEQYV. CDR3 sequence (DNA): TGTGCCAGCAGCTTACTAAACGAGCAGTACGTC.

V gene TRBV20-1 combines with J gene TRBJ2-1; TRBD2 might be the D (7 bases). With 6 bases removed from V and 8 bases from J, the gap between germline ends came to 20 bases. Germline CDR1 is DFQATT and CDR2 is SNEGSKA (reference sequence). The CDR3 contains 14 residues. CDR3 region: CSAPNLGGADEQFF. DNA of the CDR3: TGCAGTGCACCGAATCTTGGGGGGGCAGATGAGCAGTTCTTC.

The gene calls are TRBV2 and TRBJ2-5; D unresolved. Per the germline V gene, CDR1 is SNHLY and CDR2 is FYNNEI. V was trimmed by 6 bases and J by 4 bases, leaving 15 bases between them. CDR3 length: 14 amino acids. CDR3 nucleotide sequence: TGTGCCAGCAGCCCAGCTGACACCTCAGAGACCCAGTACTTC. It yields the protein CASSPADTSETQYF.